The present TCR beta chain was sequenced within a study of radiotherapy plus CTLA-4 blockade in lung cancer. As for the study in general: In 18% of patients, objective responses were seen; 25% to 40% had disease control.

Comment on this clone: Its target is not known.

Clones were sequenced by immunoSEQ multiplex PCR, and TCRdb holds only the in-frame ones, with some missing. The sample consists of about 55,000 clones, around four fifths of them appearing once. CTLA-4 blockade using ipilimumab, together with focal radiation, was received by patients with chemo-refractory metastatic non-small-cell lung cancer. Study-wide points: Among blood TCR repertoires after radiotherapy plus ipilimumab, tumor-derived clones expanded.

The V and J ends lost 0 bases and 0 bases, in that order; junction bases with no gene match: 23. The CDR3 runs to 23 residues. Germline loops: CDR1 SGDLS, CDR2 YYNGEE. V gene TRBV9 combines with J gene TRBJ2-1; 8 nucleotides match TRBD2. The source material was peripheral blood, sampled from a patient treated with radiotherapy plus ipilimumab. The sequence was collected from a human donor with non-small cell lung cancer whose response to radiotherapy plus ipilimumab could not be evaluated. The CDR3 sequence is CASSVGLAGSHRIPQSSYNEQFF. The CDR3 region has the DNA TGTGCCAGCAGCGTAGGATTAGCGGGAAGCCACCGAATCCCCCAGAGCTCCTACAATGAGCAGTTCTTC.